This TCR beta chain was sequenced during a study of beta chain features in type 1 diabetes. Findings and caveats of the study: People with Type 1 diabetes carried modestly yet significantly shorter TCRB CDR3s in all four CD4+ subsets. Type 1 diabetes patients had VDJ junctions that carried fewer insertions and more deletions.

Every bit of the isolated RNA underwent reverse transcription, so sequencing read expressed TCRB transcripts. The protocol was immunoSEQ multiplex PCR, while the TCRdb copy is restricted to in-frame clones and leaves out a portion. The data contain about 340,000 clones, around 9.7% of them singletons. Points on this clone: Antigen unknown.

The ends were cut back, 2 bases at V and 8 bases at J, with 18 bases in the middle. The CDR3 length is 16 residues. The germline V gene has CDR1 SGHVS and CDR2 FQNEAQ. Sorting based on CD45RO/CCR7/CD25/CD127/CD95/CD27 separated CD4+ naive, central memory, regulatory and stem cell-like memory cells. The receptor was isolated from a man aged 25-45 years with type 1 diabetes. The source material was central memory CD4+ T cells from blood. This rearrangement joins TRBV7-8 to TRBJ1-4; D remains unclear. For the CDR3, the DNA is TGTGCCAGCAGCTTAACAACGGGCCGAAAACGGGAAAAACTGTTTTTT. Its translation is CASSLTTGRKREKLFF.